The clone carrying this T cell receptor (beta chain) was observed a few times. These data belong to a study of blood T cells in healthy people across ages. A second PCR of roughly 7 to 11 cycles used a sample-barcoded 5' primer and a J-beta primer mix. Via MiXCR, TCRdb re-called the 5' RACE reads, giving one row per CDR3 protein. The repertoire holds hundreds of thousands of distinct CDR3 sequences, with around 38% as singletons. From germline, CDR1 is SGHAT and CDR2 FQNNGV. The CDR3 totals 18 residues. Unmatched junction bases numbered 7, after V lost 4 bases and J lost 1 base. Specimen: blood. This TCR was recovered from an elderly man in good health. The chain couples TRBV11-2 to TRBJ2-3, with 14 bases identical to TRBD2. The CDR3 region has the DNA TGTGCCAGCAGCTCCCCAGGACTAGCGGGAGGCGGCACAGATACGCAGTATTTT. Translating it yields CASSSPGLAGGGTDTQYF. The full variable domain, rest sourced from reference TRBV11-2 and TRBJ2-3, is EAGVAQSPRYKIIEKRQSVAFWCNPISGHATLYWYQQILGQGPKLLIQFQNNGVVDDSQLPKDRFSAERLKGVDSTLKIQPAKLEDSAVYLCASSSPGLAGGGTDTQYFGPGTRLTVL.